Presented here are 20 T cell receptor beta chains from one specimen sequenced in a study of cytomegalovirus exposure and HLA in healthy donors. The PCR ran on 60 Vbeta and 13 Jbeta primers. The protocol was immunoSEQ multiplex PCR, while the TCRdb copy is restricted to in-frame clones and leaves out a portion. The table shows 110,000 or so clones, with 65% to 80% occurring only once. The sample taken for sequencing was PBMCs. These receptors were collected from a man aged 40-49 years in good health and CMV-seropositive.

This clone was seen once. The genes are TRBV5-6 and TRBJ1-5; D is perhaps TRBD1 (6 bases). The V and J ends lost 0 bases and 6 bases respectively, with 10 bases between them. The CDR3 spans 14 residues. Looked up from germline, CDR1 is SGHDT and CDR2 is YYEEEE. Here the CDR3 DNA reads TGTGCCAGCAGCTTGGGGGGGCGCGCTCAGCCCCAGCATTTT. Its protein is CASSLGGRAQPQHF.

V gene TRBV7-2 combines with J gene TRBJ2-2; 13 nucleotides agree with TRBD2. CDR3 length: 18 amino acids. In germline, CDR1 is SGHTA, CDR2 FQGNSA. J lost 0 bases, V lost 2 bases, and 3 bases had no gene match. The CDR3 loop reads CASSLTSGGAANTGELFF. The CDR3, as DNA: TGTGCCAGCAGCTTAACTAGCGGGGGGGCCGCGAACACCGGGGAGCTGTTTTTT.

This chain links TRBV29-1 with TRBJ2-3; 8 bases agree with TRBD2. CDR3 length: 13 residues. CDR1 is SQVTM, CDR2 ANQGSEA, per germline. J was trimmed by 0 bases and V by 7 bases; bases with no gene match: 3. The CDR3 DNA sequence: TGCAGCGAGGCGGGGGGAAGCACAGATACGCAGTATTTT. Its translation: CSEAGGSTDTQYF.

The chain combines TRBV2 with TRBJ1-5, with unresolved D. Trimming cost V 4 bases and J 2 bases, with 9 bases left between them. This CDR3 is built from 14 residues. Germline assignment: CDR1 SNHLY and CDR2 FYNNEI. The CDR3 region is CASSALRGNQPQHF. DNA of the CDR3: TGTGCCAGCAGTGCCTTGAGGGGCAATCAGCCCCAGCATTTT. The whole variable domain, filled in from reference TRBV2 and TRBJ1-5, reads EPEVTQTPSHQVTQMGQEVILRCVPISNHLYFYWYRQILGQKVEFLVSFYNNEISEKSEIFDDQFSVERPDGSNFTLKIRSTKLEDSAMYFCASSALRGNQPQHFGDGTRLSIL.

This chain links TRBV18 with TRBJ1-6; 8 bases line up with TRBD1. Per germline, CDR1 KGHSH and CDR2 LQKENI. The length of the CDR3 is 14 residues. V was clipped by 4 bases and J by 9 bases; unmatched bases: 5. This CDR3 is CASSQDRGGSPLHF. In DNA form, the CDR3 reads TGTGCCAGCTCACAAGACAGGGGCGGTTCACCCCTCCACTTT. The whole variable domain, filled in from reference TRBV18 and TRBJ1-6, reads NAGVMQNPRHLVRRRGQEARLRCSPMKGHSHVYWYRQLPEEGLKFMVYLQKENIIDESGMPKERFSAEFPKEGPSILRIQQVVRGDSAAYFCASSQDRGGSPLHFGNGTRLTVT.

The J gene is TRBJ2-3, the V gene TRBV2; possible D gene TRBD2, 7 bases. CDR3 length: 17 residues. From germline, CDR1 is SNHLY and CDR2 FYNNEI. V was trimmed by 6 bases and J by 3 bases, leaving 22 bases between them. CDR3 loop: CASRIPLRGAQTDTQYF. CDR3 coding DNA: TGTGCCAGCAGGATTCCACTTCGGGGGGCCCAGACAGATACGCAGTATTTT.

The rearrangement joins TRBV6-5 to TRBJ2-7, with a tentative D call TRBD1 (5 bases). Germline assignment: CDR1 MNHEY and CDR2 SVGAGI. The CDR3 runs 15 residues. The V gene lost 1 base and the J gene lost 2 bases, with 12 bases spanning the gap. In DNA form, the CDR3 reads TGTGCCAGCAGTTACTTAGACAGTTTAACCTACGAGCAGTACTTC. Translated: CASSYLDSLTYEQYF.

In this sample, this clone turned up a few times. V gene TRBV7-2 combines with J gene TRBJ1-1, with D perhaps matching TRBD1 (6 bases). Germline-derived CDR1 and CDR2 are SGHTA and FQGNSA. CDR3 length: 14 amino acids. Trimming removed 0 bases from V and 6 bases from J, with 11 bases in between. The CDR3 loop is CASSLALGGSEAFF. The CDR3 DNA sequence: TGTGCCAGCAGCTTAGCACTAGGGGGATCTGAAGCTTTCTTT.

V usage is TRBV19 and J usage is TRBJ1-5; tentatively, D is TRBD1 (5 bases). Trimming shortened V by 3 bases and J by 3 bases, and 12 bases separated the two germline ends. There are 15 residues in the CDR3. Germline-derived CDR1 and CDR2 are LNHDA and SQIVND (reference sequence). CDR3 coding DNA: TGTGCCAGTAGTATGGGGGGACCTTACAATCAGCCCCAGCATTTT. It yields the protein CASSMGGPYNQPQHF.

V gene TRBV29-1 combines with J gene TRBJ1-1; 10 bases align to TRBD1. The junction had 3 bases not matched to a gene; V was cut back by 6 bases and J by 8 bases. Per the germline V gene, CDR1 is SQVTM and CDR2 is ANQGSEA. This CDR3 is 11 amino acids long. The CDR3 sequence is CSVGTGVEAFF. DNA of the CDR3: TGCAGCGTAGGGACAGGGGTGGAAGCTTTCTTT.

This chain joins TRBV28 and TRBJ1-2; a possible D gene is TRBD1 (6 bases). The CDR3 has 13 residues. V was shortened by 6 bases and J by 7 bases, with 15 bases between the two germline ends. Looked up from germline, CDR1 is MDHEN and CDR2 is SYDVKM. The CDR3 protein is CASSPTGLFGYTF. CDR3 coding DNA: TGTGCCAGCAGCCCGACAGGACTCTTTGGCTACACCTTC.

V is TRBV5-6 and J is TRBJ1-2; the D gene is possibly TRBD1 (5 bases). CDR1 is SGHDT and CDR2 is YYEEEE in the germline V gene. The CDR3 consists of 16 residues. Trimming removed 0 bases from V and 6 bases from J, with 18 bases in between. CDR3 loop: CASSLAMRAGDHGYTF. As DNA, the CDR3 is TGTGCCAGCAGCTTGGCCATGCGTGCGGGGGACCATGGCTACACCTTC.

The CDR3 reads CASSPWTGLLSYEQYF. The CDR3 DNA sequence: TGTGCCAGCAGCCCCTGGACAGGGTTGCTATCCTACGAGCAGTACTTC. The chain uses TRBV7-2 and TRBJ2-7, with 8 nucleotides matching TRBD1. CDR3 length: 16 residues. Germline V gene sequence: CDR1 SGHTA, CDR2 FQGNSA. V shed 5 bases, J shed 1 base, and the junction held 10 bases outside the gene matches.

The rearrangement links TRBV11-1 to TRBJ1-1; D uncertain. In germline, CDR1 is SGHAT, CDR2 FQDESV (reference sequence). V lost 1 base and J 1 base, leaving 16 bases between the germline ends. The CDR3 contains 17 residues. CDR3 sequence (DNA): TGTGCCAGCAGCTTAGAGCCACCGCCGACTTCGAACACTGAAGCTTTCTTT. Translating it yields CASSLEPPPTSNTEAFF. Drawing the rest from reference TRBV11-1 and TRBJ1-1, the complete variable domain is EAEVAQSPRYKITEKSQAVAFWCDPISGHATLYWYRQILGQGPELLVQFQDESVVDDSQLPKDRFSAERLKGVDSTLKIQPAELGDSAMYLCASSLEPPPTSNTEAFFGQGTRLTVV.

This clone occurred once. This likely comes from a read error, as the CDR3 has no conserved phenylalanine or tryptophan at its end. The V call is TRBV7-3, the J call TRBJ1-1, with 9 positions matching TRBD1. This CDR3 region has 15 residues. With V trimmed by 5 bases and J by 3 bases, 7 bases remained unmatched. The germline V gene encodes CDR1 SGHTA and CDR2 FQGTGA. The CDR3, as DNA: TGTGCCAGCAGCCCGCGGGACAGGGAGGACACTGAAGCTTTCCTT. This gives the protein CASSPRDREDTEAFL.

This clone has only one observation. This sequence joins TRBV15 and TRBJ2-5; perhaps TRBD2 as D (6 bases). Trimming pared 1 base from V and 1 base from J, leaving 16 bases between. Looked up from germline, CDR1 is LNHNV and CDR2 is YYDKDF (reference sequence). The CDR3 length is 17 residues. The CDR3 DNA reads TGTGCCACCAGCAGAGGTCTCGGCGGCGGGGCCCAAGAGACCCAGTACTTC. This translates into CATSRGLGGGAQETQYF.

The chain couples TRBV5-4 to TRBJ2-7, with a possible D match to TRBD2 (5 bases). Looked up from germline, CDR1 is SGHNT and CDR2 is YYREEE (reference sequence). The CDR3 covers 14 residues. V dropped 3 bases and J dropped 1 base, with 11 bases sitting between them. The CDR3 DNA sequence: TGTGCCAGCAGCTCGGAGGCGGCTTCCTACGAGCAGTACTTC. As protein: CASSSEAASYEQYF.

The sample holds one count of this clone. The rearrangement joins TRBV7-6 to TRBJ2-5, with D perhaps matching TRBD2 (6 bases). Trimming pared 3 bases from V and 5 bases from J, leaving 19 bases between. Germline assignment: CDR1 SGHVS and CDR2 FNYEAQ. The CDR3 has 16 amino acids. Written as DNA, the CDR3 is TGTGCCAGCAGCTTCGCATCGGGAGACTTTGGGGAGACCCAGTACTTC. Translating gives CASSFASGDFGETQYF.

CDR3 region: CASSTTGYEQYF. The CDR3 coding sequence is TGTGCCAGCAGCACCACAGGGTACGAGCAGTACTTC. The chain carries TRBV5-6 and TRBJ2-5, with a weak D call TRBD1 (6 bases). The J call may not be correct, given that the DNA end is closer to TRBJ2-7. Germline CDR1 and CDR2: SGHDT and YYEEEE. This CDR3 region has 12 residues.

About this clone itself: One end of the junction does not line up with germline, which may come from a read error. The V call is TRBV19, the J call TRBJ2-4; TRBD1 aligns across 9 bases. Germline-derived CDR1 and CDR2 are LNHDA and SQIVND (reference sequence). CDR3 length equals 16 residues. CDR3 residues: CASSTLKTGGKNSQYF. The CDR3 coding sequence is TGTGCCAGTAGTACCCTTAAGACAGGGGGAAAAAACAGTCAGTACTTC.